This T cell receptor (beta chain) was captured by sequencing in a study of blood T cell repertoires in COVID-19 (TCRdb year 2020). General notes on the study: Samples from collaborators originated in the United States, Italy and Spain and spanned both the acute and convalescent phases of COVID-19. Sample metadata almost always included a de-identified subject ID, COVID-19 status, age in years and sex. Samples were obtained from the ongoing ImmuneRACE study (first 160 participants) and from 950 to 1,500 subjects provided by 6 global collaborators. The dataset comprised deeply sampled blood TCRbeta repertoires from subjects exposed to, actively infected with, or recovered from COVID-19. The repertoires were released in a freely available public database meant as a resource for research on the immune response to SARS-CoV-2. HLA class I and class II types, where available, came from metadata supplied by the sample provider rather than from assay-based typing. The material from the prospective study consisted of cDNA or gDNA derived from T cells, B-cell-depleted T cells, or PBMCs. Beyond this particular receptor, the publication reports: How much clinical and demographic metadata was included differed by source and by participant, and the metadata was provided uncurated.

For CDR1 and CDR2, the germline V gene lists KGHSH and LQKENI. V lost 0 bases and J lost 3 bases; the stretch between them is 15 bases long. The CDR3, from cysteine to phenylalanine, totals 16 residues. The retained sequence is limited to the CDR3, 48 bases, with the frame set at the first base. About this clone itself: It has no known antigen specificity. No base quality information exists; no much larger clone differs at one position.

Collaborating institutions collected whole blood in K2EDTA tubes following their own protocols. Collaborator samples were shipped for TCRbeta analysis as frozen whole blood, isolated PBMCs, or DNA extracted from either sample type. TCRbeta CDR3 regions were amplified from genomic DNA using the immunoSEQ Assay, a bias-controlled multiplex PCR. The authors' pipeline ran thus. Nucleated cell counts per sample were estimated from amplification of reference gene primers within the assay. Sequence reads were collapsed and filtered to measure the absolute abundance of every unique TCRbeta CDR3 rearrangement. For each sample, productive Simpson clonality was calculated as the square root of Simpson's diversity index over productive rearrangements. As stored in TCRdb, this immuneACCESS dataset retains in-frame rearrangements with V and J assigned. A fraction of the clones does not appear; measured against another copy, unresolved V genes explain less than half of the discrepancy, and the remainder lacks a known reason. V and J calls and clone size are copied from that table; D and trimming were computed from the DNA. The sample table records roughly 120,000 clones; 76% of these occur just once. Around 3.5% of the sample belongs to the ten largest clones.

The specimen was peripheral blood. The sequence is built from TRBV18 and TRBJ2-7; D gene: possibly TRBD2, on 6 matching bases. This receptor was taken from a woman of 80 years or more with acute or convalescent COVID-19. The CDR3 amino acid sequence is: CASSPPGLHANYEQYF. DNA sequence: TGTGCCAGCTCACCACCGGGACTCCACGCGAACTACGAGCAGTACTTC. Beyond the CDR3, the reference TRBV18 and TRBJ2-7 genes provide the residues; the full variable domain reads: NAGVMQNPRHLVRRRGQEARLRCSPMKGHSHVYWYRQLPEEGLKFMVYLQKENIIDESGMPKERFSAEFPKEGPSILRIQQVVRGDSAAYFCASSPPGLHANYEQYFGPGTRLTVT.